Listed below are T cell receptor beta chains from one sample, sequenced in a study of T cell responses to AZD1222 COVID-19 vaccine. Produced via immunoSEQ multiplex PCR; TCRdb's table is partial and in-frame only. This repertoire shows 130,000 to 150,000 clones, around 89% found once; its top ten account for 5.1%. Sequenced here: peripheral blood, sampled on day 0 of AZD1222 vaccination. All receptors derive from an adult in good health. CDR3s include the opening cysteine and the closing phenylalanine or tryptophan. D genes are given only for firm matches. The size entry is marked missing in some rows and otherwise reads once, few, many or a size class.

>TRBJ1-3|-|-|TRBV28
CASGRAGNTIYF
TGTGCCAGCGGGAGGGCTGGAAACACCATATATTTT
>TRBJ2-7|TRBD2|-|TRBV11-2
CASSLDSGRQSGEQYF
TGTGCCAGCAGCTTAGATAGCGGGAGACAGTCGGGGGAGCAGTACTTC
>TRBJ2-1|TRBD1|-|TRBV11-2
CASSSLTGVPYNEQFF
TGTGCCAGCAGCTCCCTGACAGGGGTTCCCTACAATGAGCAGTTCTTC
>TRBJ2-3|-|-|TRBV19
CASRDTRVRDTQYF
TGTGCCTCGCGGGACACAAGGGTCAGGGATACGCAGTATTTT
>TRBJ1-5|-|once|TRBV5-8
CASSLKQVSNQPQHF
TGTGCCAGCAGCTTGAAACAGGTCAGCAATCAGCCCCAGCATTTT
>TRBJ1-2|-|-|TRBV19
CASSMPERKGGYTF
TGTGCCAGTAGTATGCCTGAGCGGAAGGGTGGCTACACCTTC
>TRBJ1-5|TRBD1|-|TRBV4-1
CASSQGQNQPQHF
TGCGCCAGCAGCCAGGGACAGAATCAGCCCCAGCATTTT
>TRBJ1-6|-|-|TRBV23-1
CASDYPQGNSPLHF
TGCGCCAGCGACTACCCGCAGGGGAATTCACCCCTCCACTTT
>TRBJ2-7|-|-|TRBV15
CATSREKGHYEQYF
TGTGCCACCAGCAGAGAAAAGGGACATTACGAGCAGTACTTC
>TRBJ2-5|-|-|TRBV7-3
CASSSGVAGGETQYF
TGTGCCAGCAGCTCTGGCGTCGCCGGTGGGGAGACCCAGTACTTC
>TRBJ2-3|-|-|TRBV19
CATGYFSTDTQYF
TGTGCCACCGGCTACTTCAGCACAGATACGCAGTATTTT
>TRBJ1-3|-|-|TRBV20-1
CSATRGNTIYF
TGCAGTGCAACTCGTGGAAACACCATATATTTT
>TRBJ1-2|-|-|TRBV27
CASRRAGGGGGYTF
TGTGCCAGCAGACGGGCGGGTGGGGGCGGTGGCTACACCTTC
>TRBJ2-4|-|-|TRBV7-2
CASSYSGYKNIQYF
TGTGCCAGCAGCTATAGCGGCTACAAAAACATTCAGTACTTC
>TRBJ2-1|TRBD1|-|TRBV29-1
CSVTRTGVLDEQFF
TGCAGCGTGACCCGGACAGGGGTATTGGATGAGCAGTTCTTC
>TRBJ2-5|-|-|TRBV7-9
CASSPPGEEQETQYF
TGTGCCAGCAGCCCGCCGGGAGAAGAACAAGAGACCCAGTACTTC
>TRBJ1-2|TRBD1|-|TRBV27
CASSTSTGSGYTF
TGTGCCAGCAGTACCTCGACAGGGTCGGGCTACACCTTC
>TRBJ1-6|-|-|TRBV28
CASSAPQWNSPLHF
TGTGCCAGCAGTGCCCCCCAATGGAATTCACCCCTCCACTTT
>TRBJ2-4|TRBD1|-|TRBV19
CASSFEGTVKNIQYF
TGTGCCAGTAGTTTCGAGGGGACAGTGAAAAACATTCAGTACTTC
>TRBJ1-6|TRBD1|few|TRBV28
CASSLFMGTGPGPMGSPLHF
TGTGCCAGCAGTTTATTTATGGGGACAGGACCGGGACCGATGGGTTCACCCCTCCACTTT
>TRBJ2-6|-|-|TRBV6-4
CASSSAAGSGANVLTF
TGTGCCAGCAGTTCCGCCGCGGGGTCTGGGGCCAACGTCCTGACTTTC
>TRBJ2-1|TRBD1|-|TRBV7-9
CASSPRDRENNEQFF
TGTGCCAGCAGCCCCCGGGACAGGGAAAACAATGAGCAGTTCTTC
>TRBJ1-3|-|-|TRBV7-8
CASSLMGGNTIYF
TGTGCCAGCAGCTTGATGGGTGGAAACACCATATATTTT
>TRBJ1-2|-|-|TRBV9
CASSVAEGANYGYTF
TGTGCCAGCAGCGTAGCGGAGGGTGCTAACTATGGCTACACCTTC
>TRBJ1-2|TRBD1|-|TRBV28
CASNPPDRAPYGYTF
TGTGCCAGCAATCCCCCCGACAGGGCCCCTTATGGCTACACCTTC
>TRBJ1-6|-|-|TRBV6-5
CASSYSLNSYNSPLHF
TGTGCCAGCAGTTACTCGTTGAACTCCTATAATTCACCCCTCCACTTT
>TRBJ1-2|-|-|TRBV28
CASYSWGGNYGYTF
TGTGCCAGCTATTCCTGGGGGGGGAACTATGGCTACACCTTC
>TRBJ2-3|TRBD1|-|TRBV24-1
CATSELGTGGTQYF
TGTGCCACCAGTGAACTTGGGACAGGGGGTACGCAGTATTTT
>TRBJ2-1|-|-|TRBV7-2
CASSFSSGYNEQFF
TGTGCCAGCAGCTTTTCTAGTGGCTACAATGAGCAGTTCTTC
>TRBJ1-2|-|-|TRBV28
CASSLPRPQHYGYTF
TGTGCCAGCAGTTTGCCCCGGCCACAGCACTATGGCTACACCTTC
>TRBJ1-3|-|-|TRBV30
CAWSVRPPGGSTIYF
TGTGCCTGGAGTGTAAGGCCCCCGGGGGGAAGCACCATATATTTT
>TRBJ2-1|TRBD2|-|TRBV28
CASSPIGREGPEQFF
TGTGCCAGCAGCCCCATAGGGCGGGAGGGTCCTGAGCAGTTCTTC
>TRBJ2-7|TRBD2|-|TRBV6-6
CASSYFSSGSYEQYF
TGTGCCAGCAGTTACTTTTCTAGCGGGAGTTACGAGCAGTACTTC
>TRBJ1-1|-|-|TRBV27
CASSLWGAEAFF
TGTGCCAGCAGTTTATGGGGGGCTGAAGCTTTCTTT
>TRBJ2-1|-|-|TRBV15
CATSRGGGGLLFNEQFF
TGTGCCACCAGCAGAGGGGGAGGGGGACTACTCTTTAATGAGCAGTTCTTC
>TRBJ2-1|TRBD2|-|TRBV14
CASSPYGTSANYNEQFF
TGTGCCAGCAGCCCGTATGGGACTAGCGCCAACTACAATGAGCAGTTCTTC
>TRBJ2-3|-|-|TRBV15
CATSRVDTQYF
TGTGCCACCAGCAGAGTGGATACGCAGTATTTT
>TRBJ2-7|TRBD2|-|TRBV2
CASAGLAFEQYF
TGTGCCAGCGCGGGACTAGCGTTCGAGCAGTACTTC
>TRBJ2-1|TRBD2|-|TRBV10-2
CASSGTSGYNEQFF
TGCGCCAGCAGCGGGACTAGCGGTTACAATGAGCAGTTCTTC
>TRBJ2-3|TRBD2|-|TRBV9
CASSVLAGGFADTQYF
TGTGCCAGCAGCGTACTAGCGGGAGGGTTCGCAGATACGCAGTATTTT
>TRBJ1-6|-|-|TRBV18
CASSPVKYFGGYNSPLHF
TGTGCCAGCTCACCAGTTAAATATTTTGGGGGTTATAATTCACCCCTCCACTTT
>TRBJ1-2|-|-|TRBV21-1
CASSKGTANYGYTF
TGTGCCAGCAGCAAAGGTACAGCTAACTATGGCTACACCTTC
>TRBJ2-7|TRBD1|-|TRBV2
CASSEAPGQHAYEQYF
TGTGCCAGCAGTGAAGCGCCGGGACAGCATGCCTACGAGCAGTACTTC
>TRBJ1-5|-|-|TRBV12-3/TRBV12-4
CASRFGSNQPQHF
TGTGCCAGCAGATTCGGTAGCAATCAGCCCCAGCATTTT
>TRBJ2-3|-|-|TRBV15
CATRAAHYTDTQYF
TGTGCCACTAGGGCCGCTCATTACACAGATACGCAGTATTTT
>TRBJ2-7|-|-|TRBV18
CASSPPGRGAAYEQYF
TGTGCCAGCTCACCACCGGGACGGGGGGCAGCCTACGAGCAGTACTTC
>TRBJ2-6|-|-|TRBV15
CATSRNSASGVSGANVLTF
TGTGCCACCAGCAGGAATTCGGCCAGTGGGGTATCTGGGGCCAACGTCCTGACTTTC
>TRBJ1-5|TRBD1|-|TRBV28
CASSSHRDRGSGQPQHF
TGTGCCAGCAGTTCCCACCGGGACAGGGGGTCGGGTCAGCCCCAGCATTTT
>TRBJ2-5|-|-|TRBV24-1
CATSDPSLGRETQYF
TGTGCCACCAGTGACCCAAGCTTGGGCCGGGAGACCCAGTACTTC
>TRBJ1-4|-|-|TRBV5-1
CASSLFPFGGQEKLFF
TGCGCCAGCAGCTTGTTCCCGTTTGGGGGCCAAGAAAAACTGTTTTTT
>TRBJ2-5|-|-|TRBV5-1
CASSPGTAGVPETQYF
TGCGCCAGCAGCCCAGGGACAGCGGGAGTCCCGGAGACCCAGTACTTC
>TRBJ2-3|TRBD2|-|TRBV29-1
CSVVGLETDTQYF
TGCAGCGTTGTGGGACTAGAAACAGATACGCAGTATTTT
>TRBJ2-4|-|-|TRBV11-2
CASSLDRVLIAKNIQYF
TGTGCCAGCAGCTTAGATCGGGTCCTAATAGCCAAAAACATTCAGTACTTC
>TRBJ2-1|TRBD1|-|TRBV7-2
CASRPPTGTGGQNEQFF
TGTGCCAGCAGGCCCCCCACCGGGACAGGGGGCCAAAATGAGCAGTTCTTC
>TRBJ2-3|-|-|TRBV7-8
CASSPPRWRMTSTDTQYF
TGTGCCAGCAGCCCCCCGCGGTGGCGGATGACTAGCACAGATACGCAGTATTTT
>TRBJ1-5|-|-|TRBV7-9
CASSLSGRSNQPQHF
TGTGCCAGCAGCTTATCAGGTCGGAGCAATCAGCCCCAGCATTTT
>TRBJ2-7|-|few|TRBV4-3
CASSQEYGYSYEQYF
TGCGCCAGCAGCCAAGAATACGGATACTCCTACGAGCAGTACTTC